The entry below gives a single TCR beta chain sequence along with its context. Its antigen is as yet unknown. The data originate from a study of early T cells in non-severe SARS-CoV-2 infection. Whole-study context: Investigators sequenced bulk RNA drawn from unsorted whole blood, and chains remained unpaired.

Attached unique molecular identifiers marked individual cDNA molecules. TCRdb called the 5' RACE reads again in MiXCR, with one record for every CDR3 protein. The sample lists 100,000 to 150,000 distinct CDR3 sequences, under 15% occurring once. Notes on the study in general: VDJdb matches were skewed toward anti-spike CD8 T cell responses.

This receptor was identified in an adult who was a healthcare worker with PCR-confirmed SARS-CoV-2 infection or an uninfected control (not recorded which). The sequenced sample was whole blood.

This CDR3 is CASSSGQGEDTEAFF. For the CDR3, the DNA is TGCGCCAGCAGTTCTGGACAGGGGGAGGACACTGAAGCTTTCTTT. The gene calls are TRBV10-2 and TRBJ1-1, with TRBD1 matching over 10 bases. V trimming: 5 bases; J trimming: 3 bases; junction bases outside the gene matches: 6. The CDR3 is 15 residues long. Germline V gene sequence: CDR1 WSHSY, CDR2 SAAADI.